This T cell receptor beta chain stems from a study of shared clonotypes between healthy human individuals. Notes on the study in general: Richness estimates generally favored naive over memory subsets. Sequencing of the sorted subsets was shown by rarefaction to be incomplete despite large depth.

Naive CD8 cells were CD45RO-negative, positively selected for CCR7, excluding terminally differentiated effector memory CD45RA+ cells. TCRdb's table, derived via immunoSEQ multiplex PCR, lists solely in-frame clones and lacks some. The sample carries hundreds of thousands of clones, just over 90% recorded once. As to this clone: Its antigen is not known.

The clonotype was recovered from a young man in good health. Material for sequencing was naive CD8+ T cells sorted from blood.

The CDR3 region is CASSPGLSGSDTQYF. Written as DNA, the CDR3 is TGTGCCAGCAGCCCTGGACTAAGCGGGAGTGATACGCAGTATTTT. V and J are TRBV5-8 and TRBJ2-3, with 8 bases aligning to TRBD2. The CDR3 covers 15 residues. The V gene's germline CDR1 is SGHTS and CDR2 YDEGEE. J gave up 6 bases and V 4 bases, and 10 bases lay outside the gene matches. Based on the CDR3 plus reference TRBV5-8 and TRBJ2-3, the full variable domain is EAGVTQSPTHLIKTRGQQATLRCSPISGHTSVYWYQQALGLGLQFLLWYDEGEERNRGNFPPRFSGRQFPNYSSELNVNALELEDSALYLCASSPGLSGSDTQYFGPGTRLTVL.